This T cell receptor (beta chain) was sequenced for a study of Ad26.COV2.S vaccination and SARS-CoV-2 variants. In the study overall: Donor got 5x10^10 or 1x10^11 viral particles of Ad26.COV2.S. Study-level findings and limits: The study found higher spike-specific TCR breadth in vaccine than placebo recipients. Breadth, reportedly substantial, characterized the spike-specific CD8+ and CD4+ T cell responses after vaccination.

Repertoires were generated with immunoSEQ multiplex PCR, while TCRdb's copy carries only in-frame clones and drops some. The sample records 400,000 to 500,000 clones, about 88% being singletons. This sample's treatment: around 19 received Ad26.COV2.S at low or high dose, single or two shots; roughly five received placebo; per-sample allocation not given. The samples date from day 63 after the first vaccine or placebo injection. An Ad26 vector that expressed Wuhan-strain SARS-CoV-2 spike constituted the vaccine. This CDR3 is 16 amino acids long. Germline CDR1 is LNHDA and CDR2 is SQIVND (reference sequence). V was pared by 2 bases and J by 0 bases, with 11 bases between. Concerning this clone: Its antigen is currently unknown.

The input for sequencing was peripheral blood, taken in a trial of Ad26.COV2.S vaccine versus placebo. This TCR was sampled from a person between 18 and 65 years old who received the Ad26.COV2.S COVID-19 vaccine or a placebo. The gene calls are TRBV19 and TRBJ1-3; D not certain. The CDR3 DNA reads TGTGCCAGTAGTATAAGGGAGGGTGGCTCTGGAAACACCATATATTTT. This sequence encodes CASSIREGGSGNTIYF.